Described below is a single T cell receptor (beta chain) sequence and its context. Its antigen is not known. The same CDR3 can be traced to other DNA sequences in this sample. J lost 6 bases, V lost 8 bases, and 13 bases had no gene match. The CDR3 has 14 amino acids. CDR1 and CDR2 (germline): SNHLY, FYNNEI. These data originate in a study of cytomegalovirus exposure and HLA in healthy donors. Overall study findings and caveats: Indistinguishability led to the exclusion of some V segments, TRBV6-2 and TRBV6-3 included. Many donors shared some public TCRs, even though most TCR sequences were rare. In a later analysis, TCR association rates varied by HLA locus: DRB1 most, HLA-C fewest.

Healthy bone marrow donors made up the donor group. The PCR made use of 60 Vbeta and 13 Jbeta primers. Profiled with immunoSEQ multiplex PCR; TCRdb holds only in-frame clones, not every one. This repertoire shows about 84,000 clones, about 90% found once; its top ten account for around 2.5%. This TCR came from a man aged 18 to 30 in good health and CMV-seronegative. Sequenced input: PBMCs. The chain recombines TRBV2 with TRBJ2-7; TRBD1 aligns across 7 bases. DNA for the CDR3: TGTGCCAGCGATTCTACAGGGGCAATTGTCGAGCAGTACTTC. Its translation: CASDSTGAIVEQYF.